One T cell receptor (beta chain) is described in this entry. The source of the sample is a study of blood T cell repertoires in COVID-19. Germline CDR1 reads MDHEN; CDR2 reads SYDVKM. V lost 3 bases, J lost 1 base, and 13 bases lay in between. The CDR3 is 16 residues long. Clones were read by immunoSEQ multiplex PCR, and TCRdb kept only the in-frame ones, dropping some. Among about half a million clones listed, 80% to 90% were seen once. The material sequenced was peripheral blood. V and J are TRBV28 and TRBJ1-5; D call uncertain. This clonotype originated in a human donor in a cohort sampled during active COVID-19. This CDR3 reads CASSLAGLESNQPQHF. CDR3 DNA sequence: TGTGCCAGCAGTTTGGCCGGCTTGGAGAGCAATCAGCCCCAGCATTTT.